The entry that follows covers one TCR beta chain sequence. Its specificity is not known. The study drew its donors from healthy HIV-negative adults without recent acute infections or vaccinations. The CD4+ fraction was divided into a CD45RA+ naive subset and a CD45RA-negative memory subset. The sample comes from a study of shared clonotypes between healthy human individuals. The assay was immunoSEQ multiplex PCR, and TCRdb's table has in-frame clones only and misses some. This table has roughly 2 million clones, around 95% appearing once. Study observations and caveats: For naive CD4 cells, roughly 4.8% of clonotypes were shared across a few donors.

The germline CDR1 and CDR2 sequences are LNHDA and SQIVND (reference sequence). V was cut by 5 bases and J by 5 bases, with 15 bases left in between. CDR3 length equals 14 residues. The clonotype comes from a man between 18 and 35 years old in good health. Sequenced sample: naive CD4+ T cells sorted from blood. Sample subset: CD45RA+ positively selected. The rearrangement joins TRBV19 to TRBJ1-2; D is unresolved. CDR3 bases: TGTGCCAGTAGTCCTCGGACTCCGGGTTATGGCTACACCTTC. Its translation: CASSPRTPGYGYTF. The whole variable domain, filled in from reference TRBV19 and TRBJ1-2, reads DGGITQSPKYLFRKEGQNVTLSCEQNLNHDAMYWYRQDPGQGLRLIYYSQIVNDFQKGDIAEGYSVSREKKESFPLTVTSAQKNPTAFYLCASSPRTPGYGYTFGSGTRLTVV.